The 16 T cell receptor beta chains below were found in one sample sequenced in a study of OX40 agonist ivuxolimab in advanced cancers. Method: immunoSEQ multiplex PCR; TCRdb's copy keeps in-frame clones and lacks some. The sample contains about 77,000 clones, 85% of which appear only once. The sample in question was CD4+ or CD8+ T cells sorted from blood, obtained in a trial of the OX40 agonist ivuxolimab. The origin of the receptors is an adult with an advanced solid tumor such as melanoma, head and neck, liver or kidney cancer.

This clone was observed once. This chain uses TRBV7-6 with TRBJ2-5; D may correspond to TRBD1 or TRBD2 (7 bases each). Trimming took 5 bases from V and 2 from J, leaving 15 bases between them. CDR1 SGHVS and CDR2 FNYEAQ come from the germline V gene. This CDR3 comprises 15 residues. CDR3 protein: CASSRQGGAQETQYF. CDR3 bases: TGTGCCAGCAGCCGACAGGGAGGGGCGCAAGAGACCCAGTACTTC.

In regard to this clone: The same CDR3 arises from other DNA sequences in this sample as well. V and J are TRBV7-2 and TRBJ1-2, with D maybe TRBD1 (5 bases). There are 15 residues in the CDR3. The V gene's germline CDR1 is SGHTA and CDR2 FQGNSA. V lost 4 bases to trimming and J lost 2 bases, with 14 bases between them. The CDR3 reads CASSSAYTGNYGYTF. The CDR3 DNA reads TGTGCCAGCAGCTCCGCATACACAGGAAACTATGGCTACACCTTC. Variable domain in full (rest from reference TRBV7-2 and TRBJ1-2): GAGVSQSPSNKVTEKGKDVELRCDPISGHTALYWYRQSLGQGLEFLIYFQGNSAPDKSGLPSDRFSAERTGGSVSTLTIQRTQQEDSAVYLCASSSAYTGNYGYTFGSGTRLTVV.

The chain employs TRBV6-1 and TRBJ1-4, with TRBD1 matching 9 bases. The V gene's germline CDR1 is MNHNS and CDR2 SASEGT. J gave up 14 bases and V 4 bases, and 8 bases lay outside the gene matches. The CDR3 totals 13 residues. The CDR3, as DNA: TGTGCCAGCAGTGCGGGACAGGGTCGGTTTCTGTTTTTT. This sequence encodes CASSAGQGRFLFF.

The chain is built from TRBV6-1 and TRBJ1-2; D possibly corresponds to TRBD1 (6 bases). Germline loops: CDR1 MNHNS, CDR2 SASEGT. This CDR3 region has 15 residues. V lost 0 bases, J lost 8 bases, and 16 bases lay in between. This CDR3 is CASSEAGGGDRGYTF. The CDR3 DNA reads TGTGCCAGCAGTGAAGCGGGAGGGGGAGATCGAGGCTACACCTTC.

The chain couples TRBV18 to TRBJ2-2; D may be TRBD2 (6 bases). Germline values: CDR1 KGHSH, CDR2 LQKENI. The CDR3 is 16 residues long. V was trimmed by 1 base and J by 1 base, leaving 10 bases between them. In nucleotides, the CDR3 is TGTGCCAGCTCACCACAGGGACTCCAGAACACCGGGGAGCTGTTTTTT. Translation gives CASSPQGLQNTGELFF.

V is TRBV7-8 and J is TRBJ2-1; D uncertain. Trimming removed 3 bases from V and 5 bases from J, with 2 bases in between. The CDR3 totals 11 residues. Germline loops: CDR1 SGHVS, CDR2 FQNEAQ. CDR3 residues: CASSFDNEQFF. CDR3 bases: TGTGCCAGCAGCTTCGACAATGAGCAGTTCTTC. Based on the CDR3 plus reference TRBV7-8 and TRBJ2-1, the full variable domain is GAGVSQSPRYKVAKRGQDVALRCDPISGHVSLFWYQQALGQGPEFLTYFQNEAQLDKSGLPSDRFFAERPEGSVSTLKIQRTQQEDSAVYLCASSFDNEQFFGPGTRLTVL.

This rearrangement joins TRBV6-4 to TRBJ1-1; 8 nucleotides agree with TRBD1. Germline V gene data show CDR1 as MRHNA and CDR2 as SNTAGT. The CDR3 consists of 15 residues. V shed 6 bases, J shed 6 bases, and the junction held 12 bases outside the gene matches. CDR3 bases: TGTGCCAGCAGCCCCTCGGACAGGGAGGTAGCTGAAGCTTTCTTT. This gives the protein CASSPSDREVAEAFF.

The chain combines TRBV19 with TRBJ2-1; 8 bases agree with TRBD2. The CDR3 runs 19 residues. CDR1 is LNHDA and CDR2 is SQIVND in the germline V gene (reference sequence). Germline trimming cut 7 bases from V and 0 bases from J; bases unmatched to any gene: 17. The CDR3 bases are TGTGCCAGTACTCCAGGGCGGGCAGCGGGGGCCGACTCCTACAATGAGCAGTTCTTC. Its translation is CASTPGRAAGADSYNEQFF.

CDR3 coding DNA: TGTGCCACTCGGACAACCTTCGATTCACCCCTCCACTTT. It is translated as CATRTTFDSPLHF. The V and J genes are TRBV27 and TRBJ1-6, with D possibly being TRBD1 (5 bases). CDR1 and CDR2 (germline): MNHEY, SMNVEV (reference sequence). This CDR3 has 13 residues. V was trimmed by 10 bases and J by 8 bases, leaving 15 bases between them.

The CDR3 bases are TGTGCCATCAGCCGGGAGAGGAACACTGAAGCTTTCTTT. This codes for CAISRERNTEAFF. The chain employs TRBV10-3 and TRBJ1-1; D is ambiguous. Trimming took 6 bases from V and 1 from J, leaving 9 bases between them. The CDR3 contains 13 residues. Per germline, CDR1 ENHRY and CDR2 SYGVKD.

The rearrangement uses TRBV20-1 and TRBJ2-7, with D perhaps TRBD1 or TRBD2 (6 bases each). V dropped 6 bases and J dropped 9 bases, with 12 bases sitting between them. Germline V lookup: CDR1 DFQATT, CDR2 SNEGSKA (reference sequence). The CDR3 covers 10 residues. CDR3 region: CSAGGSGQYF. CDR3 DNA: TGCAGTGCAGGGGGGTCGGGGCAGTACTTC.

The V gene is TRBV7-2, the J gene TRBJ1-4, with D uncertain. The V end was cut by 3 bases, the J end by 0 bases, with 5 bases between. The CDR3 contains 14 residues. Per germline, CDR1 SGHTA and CDR2 FQGNSA. CDR3 DNA sequence: TGTGCCAGCAGCTTTACGGCAACTAATGAAAAACTGTTTTTT. Protein product: CASSFTATNEKLFF.

This clone was recorded only once. V gene TRBV5-8 combines with J gene TRBJ2-7; 8 positions match TRBD1. Germline values: CDR1 SGHTS, CDR2 YDEGEE. Losses at the gene ends were 3 bases for V and 5 bases for J; bases not matched to a gene: 7. The CDR3 loop spans 14 amino acids. The CDR3 bases are TGTGCCAGCAGCTCTTGGACAGGGCTCAACGAGCAGTACTTC. Residues: CASSSWTGLNEQYF.

This clone counts as medium-sized. This chain links TRBV19 with TRBJ1-4; TRBD1 aligns across 12 bases. Germline CDR1 is LNHDA and CDR2 is SQIVND (reference sequence). Trimming at V came to 4 bases and at J to 5 bases, leaving 5 bases not matched to a gene. The CDR3 extends over 16 amino acids. The chain's CDR3 is CASSTGQGARNEKLFF. As DNA, the CDR3 is TGTGCCAGTAGTACGGGACAGGGGGCCAGGAATGAAAAACTGTTTTTT.

This clone was counted a few times. The rearrangement uses TRBV6-1 and TRBJ2-7, with TRBD1 identical over 8 bases. V was pared by 3 bases and J by 5 bases, with 6 bases of the junction left unmatched. Germline V lookup: CDR1 MNHNS, CDR2 SASEGT. CDR3 length equals 14 residues. The CDR3 DNA sequence: TGTGCCAGCAGTGAGGCCTACAGGGGGGACGAGCAGTACTTC. This gives the protein CASSEAYRGDEQYF.

This chain links TRBV15 with TRBJ2-4, with a tentative D call TRBD2 (6 bases). This CDR3 spans 15 amino acids. The germline gives CDR1 LNHNV, CDR2 YYDKDF (reference sequence). V shed 6 bases and J shed 1 base, with 13 bases lying between them. CDR3 loop: CATRGTAGAKNIQYF. For the CDR3, the DNA is TGTGCCACCAGGGGTACCGCGGGGGCCAAAAACATTCAGTACTTC.